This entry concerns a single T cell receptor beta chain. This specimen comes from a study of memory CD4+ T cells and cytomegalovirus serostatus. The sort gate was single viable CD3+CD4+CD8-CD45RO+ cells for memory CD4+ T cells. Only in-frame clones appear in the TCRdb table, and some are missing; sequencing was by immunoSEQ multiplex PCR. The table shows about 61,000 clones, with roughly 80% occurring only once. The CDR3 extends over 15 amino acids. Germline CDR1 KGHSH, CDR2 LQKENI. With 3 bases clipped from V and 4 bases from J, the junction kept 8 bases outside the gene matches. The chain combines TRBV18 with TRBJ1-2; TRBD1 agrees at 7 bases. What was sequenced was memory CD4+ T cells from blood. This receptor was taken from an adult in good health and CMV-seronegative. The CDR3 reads CASSPEDRASYGYTF. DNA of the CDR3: TGTGCCAGCTCACCTGAAGACAGGGCTAGCTATGGCTACACCTTC.